The 26 T cell receptor beta chains given below trace back to one sample, sequenced in a study of shared clonotypes between healthy human individuals. The protocol was immunoSEQ multiplex PCR, while the TCRdb copy is restricted to in-frame clones and leaves out a portion. Here the sample spans approximately 1.9 million clones, 93% being singletons. In the naive CD8 group, cells lacked CD45RO and were positively selected for CCR7, so terminally differentiated effector memory CD45RA+ cells were left out. The sequenced sample was naive CD8+ T cells from PBMCs. The receptors were sampled from a man between 18 and 29 years old in good health. Some clones in this sample may be carry-over from other donors' samples.

This clone came up a few times. The CDR3 nucleotides are TGTGCCAGTAGAGGTGACACTGAAGCTTTCTTT. Its translation is CASRGDTEAFF. The gene calls are TRBV19 and TRBJ1-1; D uncertain. V lost 6 bases and J lost 3, with 5 bases in between. CDR1 and CDR2 from the germline V gene are LNHDA and SQIVND (reference sequence). The CDR3 extends over 11 amino acids. Based on the CDR3 plus reference TRBV19 and TRBJ1-1, the full variable domain is DGGITQSPKYLFRKEGQNVTLSCEQNLNHDAMYWYRQDPGQGLRLIYYSQIVNDFQKGDIAEGYSVSREKKESFPLTVTSAQKNPTAFYLCASRGDTEAFFGQGTRLTVV.

V gene TRBV13 combines with J gene TRBJ2-7; D is perhaps TRBD1 (6 bases). Germline values: CDR1 PRHDT, CDR2 FYEKMQ (reference sequence). Trimming took off 5 bases at V and 5 bases at J, with 16 bases between the two ends. This CDR3 comprises 14 residues. In DNA form, the CDR3 reads TGTGCCAGCAGCCCAGGGGTCGGGCCTCACGAGCAGTACTTC. Amino acids: CASSPGVGPHEQYF.

The chain recombines TRBV29-1 with TRBJ2-7, with no clear D. This CDR3 comprises 14 residues. Germline CDR1 SQVTM, CDR2 ANQGSEA. The CDR3 DNA sequence: TGCGGGCCCCGGATTGGTAACAGCTCCTACGAGCAGTACTTC. Amino acids: CGPRIGNSSYEQYF.

The chain recombines TRBV6-5 with TRBJ2-7; D call uncertain. V lost 10 bases, J lost 1 base, and 14 bases lay in between. Germline loops: CDR1 MNHEY, CDR2 SVGAGI. The CDR3 covers 13 residues. The CDR3 DNA sequence: TGTGCCACGCAGGATGTGGGGTCCTACGAGCAGTACTTC. It specifies CATQDVGSYEQYF.

The chain carries TRBV9 and TRBJ1-3; D might be TRBD1 (5 bases). Germline values: CDR1 SGDLS, CDR2 YYNGEE. V lost 4 bases, J lost 7 bases, and 12 bases lay in between. This CDR3 spans 13 amino acids. The CDR3 nucleotides are TGTGCCAGCAGCCATCGGAGGGACAACACCATATATTTT. Protein: CASSHRRDNTIYF.

This clone was counted once. V gene TRBV19 combines with J gene TRBJ1-2; 7 bases are a match to TRBD1. The CDR3 totals 15 residues. The ends lost 5 bases at V and 4 bases at J; junction bases unmatched: 10. Germline V gives CDR1 LNHDA, CDR2 SQIVND (reference sequence). CDR3 sequence reads: CASSLQGGFGYGYTF. The CDR3 region has the DNA TGTGCCAGTAGTCTCCAGGGGGGGTTTGGCTATGGCTACACCTTC.

As regards this clone: Other DNA sequences in this specimen translate into the identical CDR3. This chain links TRBV12-5 with TRBJ2-7; no clear D gene. The CDR3 covers 12 residues. V was cut by 6 bases and J by 2 bases, with 8 bases left in between. Germline loops: CDR1 LGHNT, CDR2 FRNRAP. CDR3 amino acids: CASGPDTYEQYF. The CDR3 coding sequence is TGTGCTAGTGGCCCCGACACCTACGAGCAGTACTTC.

V and J are TRBV27 and TRBJ2-1, with a tentative D call TRBD1 (5 bases). The CDR3 loop spans 13 amino acids. Germline CDR1 MNHEY, CDR2 SMNVEV (reference sequence). Trimming stripped 2 bases from V and 7 bases from J, with 9 bases between. CDR3 coding DNA: TGTGCCAGCAGTTTAGGGGCGGCAAATGAGCAGTTCTTC. It encodes CASSLGAANEQFF.

The chain couples TRBV30 to TRBJ1-5; D not resolved. The CDR3 contains 14 residues. Between the trimmed V and J ends, which lost 1 base and 0 bases, there was a span of 7 bases. The germline gives CDR1 GTSNPN, CDR2 SVGIG (reference sequence). The CDR3 region has the DNA TGTGCCTGGAGTGGGGTTTATAGCAATCAGCCCCAGCATTTT. It translates to CAWSGVYSNQPQHF.

The rearrangement uses TRBV9 and TRBJ2-1; 10 bases agree with TRBD1. CDR1 is SGDLS and CDR2 is YYNGEE in the germline V gene. The V and J ends lost 4 bases and 7 bases, in that order; junction bases with no gene match: 5. There are 14 residues in the CDR3. The CDR3 DNA reads TGTGCCAGCAGCACCGGACAGGGGGGGAATGAGCAGTTCTTC. Protein sequence: CASSTGQGGNEQFF. The whole variable domain, filled in from reference TRBV9 and TRBJ2-1, reads DSGVTQTPKHLITATGQRVTLRCSPRSGDLSVYWYQQSLDQGLQFLIQYYNGEERAKGNILERFSAQQFPDLHSELNLSSLELGDSALYFCASSTGQGGNEQFFGPGTRLTVL.

The rearrangement links TRBV27 to TRBJ1-4; D ambiguous. V lost 4 bases to trimming and J lost 0 bases, with 12 bases between them. The CDR3 spans 16 residues. Germline V gene sequence: CDR1 MNHEY, CDR2 SMNVEV (reference sequence). CDR3 bases: TGTGCCAGCAGTTCCGAGACACCCGCAACTAATGAAAAACTGTTTTTT. Amino acid sequence: CASSSETPATNEKLFF.

The V gene is TRBV11-2, the J gene TRBJ2-2; TRBD2 agrees at 8 bases. Germline-derived CDR1 and CDR2 are SGHAT and FQNNGV. The CDR3 sequence is 19 residues long. V trimming: 1 base; J trimming: 6 bases; junction bases outside the gene matches: 16. The DNA for the CDR3 is TGTGCCAGCAGCTTAGTACCCCCAGGAGGCGGGAGGCCGGCCGGGGAGCTGTTTTTT. Its protein product is CASSLVPPGGGRPAGELFF.

The chain joins TRBV9 to TRBJ1-1; D gene unclear. V shed 0 bases and J shed 7 bases, with 10 bases lying between them. The germline CDR1 and CDR2 sequences are SGDLS and YYNGEE. The CDR3 runs to 13 residues. DNA for the CDR3: TGTGCCAGCAGCGTAGCCAGCAGACGTGAAGCTTTCTTT. Translated: CASSVASRREAFF.

This clone came up a few times. This specimen includes other DNA sequences encoding the same CDR3. V usage is TRBV27 and J usage is TRBJ2-7; no clear D gene. Germline CDR1 reads MNHEY; CDR2 reads SMNVEV (reference sequence). CDR3 length equals 13 residues. V dropped 6 bases and J dropped 0 bases, with 9 bases sitting between them. CDR3 DNA sequence: TGTGCCAGCAGCCCAGGAAGCTCCTACGAGCAGTACTTC. Amino acids: CASSPGSSYEQYF.

Of note for this clone: The same CDR3 also results from other DNA sequences found in this sample. CDR3 DNA sequence: TGTGCCAGCAGCTTAGTCCACGAGCAGTACTTC. Residues: CASSLVHEQYF. The genes are TRBV11-2 and TRBJ2-7, with unresolved D. Germline V gene data show CDR1 as SGHAT and CDR2 as FQNNGV. Trimming pared 1 base from V and 5 bases from J, leaving 3 bases between. The CDR3 is made up of 11 amino acids. The full variable domain, rest sourced from reference TRBV11-2 and TRBJ2-7, is EAGVAQSPRYKIIEKRQSVAFWCNPISGHATLYWYQQILGQGPKLLIQFQNNGVVDDSQLPKDRFSAERLKGVDSTLKIQPAKLEDSAVYLCASSLVHEQYFGPGTRLTVT.

This clone has just one count. This rearrangement joins TRBV6-1 to TRBJ2-2; the D is unclear. The length of the CDR3 is 14 residues. Trimming left V 3 bases short and J 1 base short, with 6 bases between. Looked up from germline, CDR1 is MNHNS and CDR2 is SASEGT. The CDR3 sequence: CASSDLMNTGELFF. DNA of the CDR3: TGTGCCAGCAGTGATTTGATGAACACCGGGGAGCTGTTTTTT.

This sequence joins TRBV10-2 and TRBJ2-7; 9 positions match TRBD1. The germline CDR1 and CDR2 sequences are WSHSY and SAAADI. V gave up 2 bases and J gave up 6 bases; unmatched junction bases: 11. The CDR3 extends over 16 amino acids. The CDR3 coding sequence is TGCGCCAGCAGTGAGGGGACAGGGTACTTAAGTTCCGAGCAGTACTTC. Residues: CASSEGTGYLSSEQYF.

This sequence joins TRBV28 and TRBJ1-5; D uncertain. Between the trimmed V and J ends, which lost 1 base and 7 bases, there was a span of 11 bases. This CDR3 is built from 14 residues. From germline, CDR1 is MDHEN and CDR2 SYDVKM. The DNA of the CDR3 is TGTGCCAGCAGTTTATCTCGATCGCGCCAGCCCCAGCATTTT. It translates to CASSLSRSRQPQHF. Based on the CDR3 plus reference TRBV28 and TRBJ1-5, the full variable domain is DVKVTQSSRYLVKRTGEKVFLECVQDMDHENMFWYRQDPGLGLRLIYFSYDVKMKEKGDIPEGYSVSREKKERFSLILESASTNQTSMYLCASSLSRSRQPQHFGDGTRLSIL.

The CDR3 nucleotides read TGTGCCAGCAGCTCCCCTCTCGGGGGGGATTTAGCCAAAAACATTCAGTACTTC. Its translation: CASSSPLGGDLAKNIQYF. V is TRBV7-9 and J is TRBJ2-4; the match to TRBD2 covers 8 bases. The germline V gene has CDR1 SEHNR and CDR2 FQNEAQ (reference sequence). Losses at the gene ends were 4 bases for V and 0 bases for J; bases not matched to a gene: 11. The CDR3 contains 18 residues.

This chain links TRBV10-3 with TRBJ2-7; D perhaps matches TRBD2 (6 bases). Germline V gene lookup returns CDR1 ENHRY and CDR2 SYGVKD. Trimming removed 5 bases at V and 3 bases at J, with 11 bases between. This CDR3 region has 13 residues. The CDR3 nucleotides read TGTGCCATCAGTTGGGACTTCAACTACGAGCAGTACTTC. Amino acids: CAISWDFNYEQYF.

The chain joins TRBV28 to TRBJ1-2; D is perhaps TRBD1 (5 bases). Trimming left V 10 bases short and J 3 bases short, with 15 bases between. The CDR3 consists of 13 residues. Germline loops: CDR1 MDHEN, CDR2 SYDVKM. CDR3 DNA sequence: TGTGCCACCCGACCGGGACCTTACTATGGCTACACCTTC. It translates to CATRPGPYYGYTF.

Here the CDR3 reads CASSPPMDSLGGIQYF. CDR3 bases: TGTGCCAGCAGCCCGCCCATGGACAGCCTAGGGGGCATTCAGTACTTC. This chain links TRBV28 with TRBJ2-4, with D possibly matching TRBD1 (6 bases). Deletions cut 6 bases from V and 9 bases from J, with 24 bases between. CDR3 length equals 16 residues. Germline CDR1 is MDHEN and CDR2 is SYDVKM.

On this clone: This sample includes further DNA sequences coding for the same CDR3. The gene calls are TRBV27 and TRBJ2-1; 8 bases map to TRBD2. The V segment lost 2 bases and the J segment 0 bases; nucleotides outside the gene matches: 0. CDR3 length equals 15 residues. Looked up from germline, CDR1 is MNHEY and CDR2 is SMNVEV (reference sequence). The CDR3 region is CASSLSGSSYNEQFF. Here the CDR3 DNA reads TGTGCCAGCAGTTTAAGCGGGAGCTCCTACAATGAGCAGTTCTTC.

The chain uses TRBV4-1 and TRBJ1-2; D remains ambiguous. The V end lost 0 bases, the J end lost 4 bases, and 9 bases lay between the germline ends. CDR1 is MGHRA and CDR2 is YSYEKL in the germline V gene. The CDR3 length is 14 residues. The CDR3, as DNA: TGCGCCAGCAGCCAAGAGGAAGGAAGCTATGGCTACACCTTC. Amino acid sequence: CASSQEEGSYGYTF.

The J gene is TRBJ1-5, the V gene TRBV27; 7 positions agree with TRBD1. V lost 5 bases, J lost 8 bases, and 6 bases stayed unmatched. CDR3 size: 13 residues. Germline CDR1 and CDR2: MNHEY and SMNVEV (reference sequence). The CDR3 loop is CASSLDRVEPQHF. CDR3 nucleotides: TGTGCCAGCAGTCTCGACAGGGTTGAGCCCCAGCATTTT.

Regarding this clone: The same CDR3 is also encoded by other DNA sequences in this sample. V is TRBV7-3 and J is TRBJ2-7; unclear D gene. Germline CDR1 reads SGHTA; CDR2 reads FQGTGA. V was pared by 3 bases and J by 1 base, with 7 bases between. The CDR3 sequence is 13 residues long. The CDR3 sequence is CASSLDRSYEQYF. As DNA, the CDR3 is TGTGCCAGCAGCTTGGACCGGTCCTACGAGCAGTACTTC.